This TCR beta chain was sequenced during a study of monozygotic twins with inflammatory bowel disease. Study results and limitations: Comparison of concordant versus discordant twins revealed no difference in repertoire similarity, possibly due to limited power. Against healthy co-twins, IBD patients had lower TCRbeta diversity (measured by inverse Simpson).

Details on this clonotype: Its specificity is unknown.

Germline V gene data show CDR1 as KGHDR and CDR2 as SFDVKD. This CDR3 is 14 amino acids long. TCRdb re-called the 5' RACE reads; every CDR3 protein appears as one record, without DNA. The specimen's table records roughly 120,000 distinct CDR3 sequences. Blood was drawn once per donor, and each sample measured 2 to 2.5 ml. The clonotype was recovered from a human donor with ulcerative colitis or Crohn's disease, or a healthy co-twin of an affected twin (not recorded which). The source material was blood. The gene calls are TRBV24-1 and TRBJ2-3. CDR3 residues: CATSVSGDGDTQYF.